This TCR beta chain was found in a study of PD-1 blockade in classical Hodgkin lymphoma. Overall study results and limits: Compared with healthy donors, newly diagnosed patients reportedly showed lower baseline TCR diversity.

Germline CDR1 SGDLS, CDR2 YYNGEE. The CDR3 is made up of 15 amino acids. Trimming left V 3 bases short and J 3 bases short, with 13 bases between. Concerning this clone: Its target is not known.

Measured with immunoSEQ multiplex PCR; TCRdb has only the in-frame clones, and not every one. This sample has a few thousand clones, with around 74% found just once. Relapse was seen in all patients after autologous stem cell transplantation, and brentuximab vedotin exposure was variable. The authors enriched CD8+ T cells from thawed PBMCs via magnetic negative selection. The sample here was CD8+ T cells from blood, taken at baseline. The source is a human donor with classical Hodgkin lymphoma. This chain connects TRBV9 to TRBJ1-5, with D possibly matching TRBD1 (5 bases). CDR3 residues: CASSETDRYNQPQHF. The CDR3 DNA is TGTGCCAGCAGCGAAACAGACAGATACAATCAGCCCCAGCATTTT.